The present T cell receptor (beta chain) was sequenced within a study of blood T cell repertoires in COVID-19. About the research overall: From the United States, Italy and Spain came samples of acute and convalescent COVID-19. PBMCs, B-cell-depleted T cells, or T cells were the source of the cDNA or gDNA that made up the material.

Authors' processing steps: Reference gene primer amplification in the assay estimated nucleated cell counts. Measured with immunoSEQ multiplex PCR; TCRdb has only the in-frame clones, and not every one. V and J calls plus clone size are reproduced from that table; the DNA served to infer D and trimming. The table has 160,000 or so clones, roughly nine tenths seen once. Sequencing input: peripheral blood. This receptor was obtained from a man aged 55 to 70 with acute or convalescent COVID-19.

CDR3: CASSRGPSADTQYF. CDR3 bases: TGTGCCAGCAGCCGCGGACCTAGCGCAGATACGCAGTATTTT. The chain uses TRBV7-2 and TRBJ2-3; perhaps TRBD2 as D (6 bases). CDR1 and CDR2 from the germline V gene are SGHTA and FQGNSA. Trimming shortened V by 5 bases and J by 4 bases, and 13 bases separated the two germline ends. The CDR3 is 14 amino acids.